This T cell receptor beta chain came from a study of cytomegalovirus exposure and HLA in healthy donors. Study-level results: When analyzed later, a missense DCLRE1C variant was found to be linked to TCR beta V- and J-gene trimming. Some V segments could not be told apart, so they were left out, TRBV6-2 and TRBV6-3 among them. Presence/absence analyses rested on an assumption that sequencing depth was roughly uniform across donors. In a later analysis, several top co-occurrence clusters appeared linked to parvovirus B19, influenza, CMV and Epstein-Barr virus.

Note on this clone: Antigen: not known.

The CDR3 totals 12 residues. Trimming took 3 bases from V and 5 from J, leaving 8 bases between them. Per the germline V gene, CDR1 is SGHRS and CDR2 is YFSETQ. Primers: 60 Vbeta forward and 13 Jbeta reverse. The repertoire was sequenced with immunoSEQ multiplex PCR; TCRdb's copy has only in-frame clones and lacks some. The repertoire table contains about 75,000 clones. V usage is TRBV5-1 and J usage is TRBJ1-1, with D maybe TRBD1 (5 bases). Sequencing input: PBMCs. The TCR sequence derives from a man aged 35 to 55 in good health and CMV-seronegative. The CDR3 here is CASSSEGTEAFF. For the CDR3, the DNA is TGCGCCAGCAGCTCGGAGGGGACTGAAGCTTTCTTT. Full variable domain (rest looked up from reference TRBV5-1 and TRBJ1-1): KAGVTQTPRYLIKTRGQQVTLSCSPISGHRSVSWYQQTPGQGLQFLFEYFSETQRNKGNFPGRFSGRQFSNSRSEMNVSTLELGDSALYLCASSSEGTEAFFGQGTRLTVV.